The clone carrying this TCR beta chain was seen a single time. The record originates from a study of blood T cell repertoires in COVID-19. Study at large: T cells, B-cell-depleted T cells, or PBMCs supplied cDNA or gDNA.

As handled by the study authors: For nucleated cells, counts were estimated from reference gene primer amplification. Here immunoSEQ multiplex PCR was the method, and the copy in TCRdb shows in-frame clones only, minus some. The V and J calls and clone size come from that table; D and trimming were worked out from the DNA. This table has 140,000 to 150,000 clones, 75% to 90% appearing once. J gave up 0 bases and V 4 bases, and 6 bases lay outside the gene matches. Per germline, CDR1 LGHDT and CDR2 YNNKEL (reference sequence). There are 16 residues in the CDR3. The TCR comes from an elderly man with acute or convalescent COVID-19. The sample consisted of peripheral blood. V gene TRBV3-1 (or the pseudogene TRBV3-2) combines with J gene TRBJ1-3; TRBD1 matches 7 bases. The DNA for the CDR3 is TGTGCCAGCAGCCCGACAGGGTTAGACTCTGGAAACACCATATATTTT. Translated: CASSPTGLDSGNTIYF.